The 8 T cell receptor beta chains below were found in one sample sequenced in a study of control samples from healthy donors and cancer patients. Using immunoSEQ multiplex PCR, the repertoire was profiled, and TCRdb retains in-frame clones only, with some absent. The sample lists fewer than 120,000 clones, around 87% occurring once. The sequencing sample was made of PBMCs. The origin of the receptors is a woman in her fifties or sixties with lung cancer.

The V call is TRBV7-8, the J call TRBJ1-2; 7 positions match TRBD1. Germline lookup yields CDR1 SGHVS and CDR2 FQNEAQ. Trimming cost V 3 bases and J 6 bases; bases outside gene matches: 4. The CDR3 spans 13 residues. CDR3 in amino acids: CASSFGTGDGYTF. CDR3 coding DNA: TGTGCCAGCAGCTTCGGAACAGGGGATGGCTACACCTTC.

V usage is TRBV5-1 and J usage is TRBJ2-1, with TRBD1 matching 7 bases. CDR3 length equals 16 residues. Germline CDR1 SGHRS, CDR2 YFSETQ. Trimming removed 7 bases from V and 4 bases from J; junction bases left unmatched: 14. For the CDR3, the DNA is TGCGCCAGCCACAACTCCCCCGGGACAGATTACAATGAGCAGTTCTTC. It yields the protein CASHNSPGTDYNEQFF.

V and J are TRBV12-3 or TRBV12-4 and TRBJ1-2, with D unresolved. The CDR3 runs 12 residues. The V end lost 3 bases, the J end lost 2 bases, and 4 bases lay between the germline ends. The CDR3 spells CASSLGNYGYTF. In nucleotides, the CDR3 is TGTGCCAGCAGTTTGGGAAACTATGGCTACACCTTC.

The chain combines TRBV5-6 with TRBJ1-1; TRBD1 is a possible D gene (5 bases). The CDR3 extends over 14 amino acids. Germline V gene lookup returns CDR1 SGHDT and CDR2 YYEEEE. Trimming shortened V by 1 base and J by 2 bases, and 9 bases separated the two germline ends. CDR3 loop: CASSLLGLNTEAFF. In DNA form, the CDR3 reads TGTGCCAGCAGCTTGTTGGGACTTAACACTGAAGCTTTCTTT.

The CDR3 spells CASSPQRDRLIEAFF. CDR3 DNA sequence: TGTGCCAGCTCACCACAAAGGGACAGACTAATAGAAGCTTTCTTT. The chain is built from TRBV18 and TRBJ1-1; 7 bases match TRBD1. CDR1 KGHSH and CDR2 LQKENI come from the germline V gene. V was clipped by 1 base and J by 8 bases; unmatched bases: 10. The CDR3 runs 15 residues. Together with reference TRBV18 and TRBJ1-1, the CDR3 gives the full variable domain: NAGVMQNPRHLVRRRGQEARLRCSPMKGHSHVYWYRQLPEEGLKFMVYLQKENIIDESGMPKERFSAEFPKEGPSILRIQQVVRGDSAAYFCASSPQRDRLIEAFFGQGTRLTVV.

V is TRBV24-1 and J is TRBJ1-5, with 9 positions matching TRBD1. The CDR3 consists of 15 residues. CDR1 and CDR2 from the germline V gene are KGHDR and SFDVKD. Trimming at V came to 4 bases and at J to 5 bases, leaving 5 bases not matched to a gene. The CDR3 region has the DNA TGTGCCACCAGTGAACGGGACAGGGAGGATCAGCCCCAGCATTTT. It is translated as CATSERDREDQPQHF.

In its sample, this clone was seen a few times. V and J are TRBV6-2 or TRBV6-3 and TRBJ2-7, with D unresolved. CDR1 and CDR2 from the germline V gene are MNHEY and SVGEGT. V lost 2 bases to trimming and J lost 3 bases, with 8 bases between them. This CDR3 spans 13 amino acids. The CDR3 loop reads CASSYLTHYEQYF. In DNA form, the CDR3 reads TGTGCCAGCAGTTACCTAACACACTACGAGCAGTACTTC.

CDR3 DNA: TGTGCCAGCAGTCGGGACGGCAATAGCAATCAGCCCCAGCATTTT. Translation: CASSRDGNSNQPQHF. V gene TRBV6-4 combines with J gene TRBJ1-5, with D possibly matching TRBD1 (5 bases). This CDR3 region has 15 residues. The V end lost 5 bases, the J end lost 0 bases, and 11 bases lay between the germline ends. CDR1 and CDR2 (germline): MRHNA, SNTAGT.